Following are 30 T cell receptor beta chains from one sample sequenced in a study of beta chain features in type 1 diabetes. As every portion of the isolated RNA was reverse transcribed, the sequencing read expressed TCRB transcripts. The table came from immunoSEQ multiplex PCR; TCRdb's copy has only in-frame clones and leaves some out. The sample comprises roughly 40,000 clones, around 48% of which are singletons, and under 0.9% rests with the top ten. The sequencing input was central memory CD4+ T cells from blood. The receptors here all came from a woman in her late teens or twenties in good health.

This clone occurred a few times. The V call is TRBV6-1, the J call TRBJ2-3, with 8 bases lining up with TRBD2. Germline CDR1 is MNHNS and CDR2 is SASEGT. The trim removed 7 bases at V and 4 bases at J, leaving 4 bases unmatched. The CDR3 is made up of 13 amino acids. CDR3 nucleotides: TGTGCCAGCATGCGGCGGGGGGCAGATACGCAGTATTTT. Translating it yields CASMRRGADTQYF.

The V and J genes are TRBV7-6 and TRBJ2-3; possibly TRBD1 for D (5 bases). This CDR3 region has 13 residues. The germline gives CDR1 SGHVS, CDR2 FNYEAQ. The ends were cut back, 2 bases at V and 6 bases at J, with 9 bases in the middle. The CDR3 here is CASSLLRQDTQYF. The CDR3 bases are TGTGCCAGCAGCTTACTGCGACAGGATACGCAGTATTTT.

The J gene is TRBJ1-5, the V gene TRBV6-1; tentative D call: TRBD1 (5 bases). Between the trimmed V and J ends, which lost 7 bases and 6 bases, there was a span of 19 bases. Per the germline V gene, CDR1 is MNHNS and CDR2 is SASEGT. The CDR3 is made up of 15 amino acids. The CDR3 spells CASMGGIGHGQPQHF. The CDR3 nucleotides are TGTGCCAGCATGGGCGGGATAGGACACGGTCAGCCCCAGCATTTT.

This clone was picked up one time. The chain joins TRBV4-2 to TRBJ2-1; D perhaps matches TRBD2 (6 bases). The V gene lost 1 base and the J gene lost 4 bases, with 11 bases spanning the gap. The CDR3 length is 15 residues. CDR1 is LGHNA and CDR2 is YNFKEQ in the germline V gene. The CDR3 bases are TGTGCCAGCAGCCAAGGACTAGACTTATACAATGAGCAGTTCTTC. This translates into CASSQGLDLYNEQFF.

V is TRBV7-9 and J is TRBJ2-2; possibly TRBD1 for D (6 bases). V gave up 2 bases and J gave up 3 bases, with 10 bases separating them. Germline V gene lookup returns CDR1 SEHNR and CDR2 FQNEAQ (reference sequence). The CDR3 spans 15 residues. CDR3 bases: TGTGCCAGCAGCTTATGGTCAGGGGACACCGGGGAGCTGTTTTTT. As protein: CASSLWSGDTGELFF.

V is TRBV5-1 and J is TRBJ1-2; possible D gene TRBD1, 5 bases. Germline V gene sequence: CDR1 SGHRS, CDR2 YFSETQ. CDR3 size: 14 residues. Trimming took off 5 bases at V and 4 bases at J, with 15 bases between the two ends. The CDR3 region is CASRRDLTGYGYTF. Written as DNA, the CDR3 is TGCGCCAGCAGACGTGATCTAACAGGCTATGGCTACACCTTC.

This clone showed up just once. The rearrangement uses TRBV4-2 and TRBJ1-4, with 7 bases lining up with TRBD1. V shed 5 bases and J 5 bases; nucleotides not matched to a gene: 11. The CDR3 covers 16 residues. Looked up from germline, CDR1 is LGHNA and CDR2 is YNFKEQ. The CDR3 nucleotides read TGTGCCAGCAGCGTGACTGTCGACAGGGCAAATGAAAAACTGTTTTTT. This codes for CASSVTVDRANEKLFF.

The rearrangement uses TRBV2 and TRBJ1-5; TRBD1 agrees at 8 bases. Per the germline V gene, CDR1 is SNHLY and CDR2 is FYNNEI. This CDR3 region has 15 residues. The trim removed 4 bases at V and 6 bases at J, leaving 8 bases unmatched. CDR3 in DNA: TGTGCCAGCAGTGGGAGAGGACAGGGAGGTCAGCCCCAGCATTTT. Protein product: CASSGRGQGGQPQHF.

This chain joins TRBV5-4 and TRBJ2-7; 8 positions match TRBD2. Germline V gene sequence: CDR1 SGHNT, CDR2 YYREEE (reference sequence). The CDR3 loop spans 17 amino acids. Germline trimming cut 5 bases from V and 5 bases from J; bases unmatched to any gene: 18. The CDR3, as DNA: TGTGCCAGCAGTTCCGGGACTAGACTGTCTGATCCACACGAGCAGTACTTC. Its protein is CASSSGTRLSDPHEQYF.

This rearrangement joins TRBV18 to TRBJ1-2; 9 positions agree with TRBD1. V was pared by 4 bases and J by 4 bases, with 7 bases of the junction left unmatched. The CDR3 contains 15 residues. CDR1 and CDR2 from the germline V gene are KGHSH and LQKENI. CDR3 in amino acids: CASSLQGQGPYGYTF. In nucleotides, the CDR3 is TGTGCCAGCTCACTACAGGGACAGGGACCCTATGGCTACACCTTC.

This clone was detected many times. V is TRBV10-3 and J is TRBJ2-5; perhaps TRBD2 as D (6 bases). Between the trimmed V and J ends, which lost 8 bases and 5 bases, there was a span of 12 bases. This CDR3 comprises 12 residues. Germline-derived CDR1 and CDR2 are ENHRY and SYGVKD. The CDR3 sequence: CAIGGSGETQYF. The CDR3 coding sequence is TGTGCCATCGGCGGAAGCGGGGAGACCCAGTACTTC.

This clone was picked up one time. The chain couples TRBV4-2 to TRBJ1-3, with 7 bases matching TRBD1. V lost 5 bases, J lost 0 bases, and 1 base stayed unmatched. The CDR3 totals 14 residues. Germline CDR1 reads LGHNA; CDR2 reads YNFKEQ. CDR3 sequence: CASSDRASGNTIYF. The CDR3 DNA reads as TGTGCCAGCAGCGACAGGGCCTCTGGAAACACCATATATTTT.

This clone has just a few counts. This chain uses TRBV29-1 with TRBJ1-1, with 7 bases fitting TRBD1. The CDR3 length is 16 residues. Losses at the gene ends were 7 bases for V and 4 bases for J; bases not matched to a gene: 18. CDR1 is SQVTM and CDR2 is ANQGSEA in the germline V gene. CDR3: CSGTGTAKLTPTEAFF. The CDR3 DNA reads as TGCAGCGGCACCGGGACAGCAAAGCTTACCCCCACTGAAGCTTTCTTT.

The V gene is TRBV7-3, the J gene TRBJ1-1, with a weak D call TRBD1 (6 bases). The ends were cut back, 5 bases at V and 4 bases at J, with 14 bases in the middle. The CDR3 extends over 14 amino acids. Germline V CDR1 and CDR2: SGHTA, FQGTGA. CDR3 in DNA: TGTGCCAGCAGCAAAACAGGGCTCAGCACTGAAGCTTTCTTT. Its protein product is CASSKTGLSTEAFF.

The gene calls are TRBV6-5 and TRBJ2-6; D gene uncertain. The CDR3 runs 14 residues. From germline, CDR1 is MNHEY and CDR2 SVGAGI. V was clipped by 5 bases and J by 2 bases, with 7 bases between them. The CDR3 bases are TGTGCCAGCAGTCTTGTAGCTGGGGCCAACGTCCTGACTTTC. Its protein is CASSLVAGANVLTF.

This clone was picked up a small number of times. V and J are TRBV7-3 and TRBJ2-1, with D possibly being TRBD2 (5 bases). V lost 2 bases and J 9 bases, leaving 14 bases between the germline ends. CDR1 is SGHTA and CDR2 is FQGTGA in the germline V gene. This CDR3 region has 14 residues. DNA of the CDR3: TGTGCCAGCAGCTTATCCGACGGGGTAGGTGAGCAGTTCTTC. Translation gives CASSLSDGVGEQFF.

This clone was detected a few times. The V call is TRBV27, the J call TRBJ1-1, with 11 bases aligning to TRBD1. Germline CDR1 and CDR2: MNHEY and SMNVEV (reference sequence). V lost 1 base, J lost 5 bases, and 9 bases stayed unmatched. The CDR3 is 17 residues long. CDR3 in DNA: TGTGCCAGCAGTTTATACGGGACAGGGGGTAGTGTGACTGAAGCTTTCTTT. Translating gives CASSLYGTGGSVTEAFF.

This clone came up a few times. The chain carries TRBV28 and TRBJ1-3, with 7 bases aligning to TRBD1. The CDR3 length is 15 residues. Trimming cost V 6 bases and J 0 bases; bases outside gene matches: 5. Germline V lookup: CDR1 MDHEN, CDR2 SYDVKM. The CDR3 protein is CASSRQGSSGNTIYF. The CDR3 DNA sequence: TGTGCCAGCAGCCGACAGGGATCCTCTGGAAACACCATATATTTT.

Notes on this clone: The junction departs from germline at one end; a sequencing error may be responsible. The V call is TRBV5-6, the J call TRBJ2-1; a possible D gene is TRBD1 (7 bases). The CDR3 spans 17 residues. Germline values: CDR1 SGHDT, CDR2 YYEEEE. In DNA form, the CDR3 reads TGTGCCAGCGGCTTCACAGGGGACTTAAGCTCCTACAATGAGCAGTTCTTC. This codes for CASGFTGDLSSYNEQFF.

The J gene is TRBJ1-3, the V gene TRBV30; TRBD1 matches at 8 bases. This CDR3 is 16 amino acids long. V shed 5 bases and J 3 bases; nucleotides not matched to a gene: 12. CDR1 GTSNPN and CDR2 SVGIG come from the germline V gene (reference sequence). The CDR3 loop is CAWLRDRSLSGNTIYF. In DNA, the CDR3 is TGTGCCTGGCTCCGGGACAGGTCCTTGAGTGGAAACACCATATATTTT.

The CDR3 is CASSVWTDGNTEAFF. CDR3 bases: TGTGCCAGCAGCGTATGGACAGATGGTAACACTGAAGCTTTCTTT. The chain couples TRBV9 to TRBJ1-1; possibly TRBD1 for D (6 bases). Trimming pared 1 base from V and 2 bases from J, leaving 12 bases between. This CDR3 contains 15 residues. Germline V lookup: CDR1 SGDLS, CDR2 YYNGEE. Variable domain in full (rest from reference TRBV9 and TRBJ1-1): DSGVTQTPKHLITATGQRVTLRCSPRSGDLSVYWYQQSLDQGLQFLIQYYNGEERAKGNILERFSAQQFPDLHSELNLSSLELGDSALYFCASSVWTDGNTEAFFGQGTRLTVV.

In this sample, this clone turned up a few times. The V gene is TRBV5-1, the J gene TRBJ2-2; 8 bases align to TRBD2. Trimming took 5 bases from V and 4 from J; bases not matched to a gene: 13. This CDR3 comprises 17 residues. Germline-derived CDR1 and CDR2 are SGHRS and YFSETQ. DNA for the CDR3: TGCGCCAGCAGGGGGAAATTTAGCGGGACCGGCACCGGGGAGCTGTTTTTT. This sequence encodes CASRGKFSGTGTGELFF.

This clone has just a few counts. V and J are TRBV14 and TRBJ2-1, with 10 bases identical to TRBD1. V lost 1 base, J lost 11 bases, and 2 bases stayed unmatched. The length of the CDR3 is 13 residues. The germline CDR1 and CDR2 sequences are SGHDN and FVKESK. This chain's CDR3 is CASSQGQGAKQFF. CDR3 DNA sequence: TGTGCCAGCAGCCAAGGACAGGGGGCCAAGCAGTTCTTC.

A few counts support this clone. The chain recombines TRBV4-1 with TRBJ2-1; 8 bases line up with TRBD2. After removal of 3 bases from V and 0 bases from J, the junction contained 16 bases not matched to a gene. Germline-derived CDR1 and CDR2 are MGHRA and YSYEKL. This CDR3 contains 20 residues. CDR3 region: CASSHTSGREVSSSYNEQFF. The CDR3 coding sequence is TGCGCCAGCAGCCATACCAGCGGGCGGGAGGTCTCGAGCTCCTACAATGAGCAGTTCTTC.

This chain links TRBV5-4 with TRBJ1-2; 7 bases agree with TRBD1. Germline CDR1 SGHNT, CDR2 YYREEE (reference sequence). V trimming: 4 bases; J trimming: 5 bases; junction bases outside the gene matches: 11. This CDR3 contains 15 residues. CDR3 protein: CASSPEGTASYGYTF. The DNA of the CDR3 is TGTGCCAGCAGCCCGGAGGGGACAGCTTCTTATGGCTACACCTTC.

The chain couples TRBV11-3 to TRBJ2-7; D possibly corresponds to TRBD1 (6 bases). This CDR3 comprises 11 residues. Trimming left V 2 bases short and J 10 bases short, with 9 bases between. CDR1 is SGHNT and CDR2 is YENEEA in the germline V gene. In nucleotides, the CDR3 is TGTGCCAGCAGCTTAACGACAGGACAGTACTTC. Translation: CASSLTTGQYF.

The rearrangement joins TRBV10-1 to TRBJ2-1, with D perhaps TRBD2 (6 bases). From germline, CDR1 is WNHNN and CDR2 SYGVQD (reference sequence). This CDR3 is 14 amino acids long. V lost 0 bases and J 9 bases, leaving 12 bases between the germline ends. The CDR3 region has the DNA TGCGCCAGCAGTGAGTCAGGCGGGAAAGGTGAGCAGTTCTTC. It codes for CASSESGGKGEQFF.

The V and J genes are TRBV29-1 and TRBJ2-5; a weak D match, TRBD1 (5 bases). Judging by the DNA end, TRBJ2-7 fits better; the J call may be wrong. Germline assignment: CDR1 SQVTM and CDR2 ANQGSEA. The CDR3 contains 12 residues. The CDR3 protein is CSVGQGAYEQYF. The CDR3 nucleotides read TGCAGCGTCGGACAAGGGGCCTACGAGCAGTACTTC.

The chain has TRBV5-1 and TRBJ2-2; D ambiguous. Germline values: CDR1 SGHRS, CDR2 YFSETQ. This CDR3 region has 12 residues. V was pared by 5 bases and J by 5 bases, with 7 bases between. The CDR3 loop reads CASSELTGELFF. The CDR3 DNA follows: TGCGCCAGCAGTGAGTTAACCGGGGAGCTGTTTTTT.

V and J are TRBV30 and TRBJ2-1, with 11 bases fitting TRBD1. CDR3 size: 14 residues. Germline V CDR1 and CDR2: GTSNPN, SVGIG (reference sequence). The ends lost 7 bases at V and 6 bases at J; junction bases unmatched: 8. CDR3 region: CALPSGTGGNEQFF. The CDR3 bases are TGTGCCTTACCTTCCGGGACAGGGGGCAATGAGCAGTTCTTC.